The 12 T cell receptor beta chains listed next were all sequenced from one sample in a study of identical twins. TCRdb re-analysed the 5' RACE reads in MiXCR, keeping a single row per CDR3 protein. Of 1.5 million to 2 million distinct CDR3 sequences in the sample, 25% to 35% were seen once. Sequenced input: cord blood. The source is a newborn girl in good health.

The chain couples TRBV20-1 to TRBJ2-3; 8 nucleotides line up with TRBD2. Germline V gene sequence: CDR1 DFQATT, CDR2 SNEGSKA (reference sequence). V lost 4 bases to trimming and J lost 2 bases; unmatched junction nucleotides: 5. This CDR3 region has 14 residues. The CDR3 bases are TGCAGTGCTACGACTAGCGTTAACACAGATACGCAGTATTTT. Its protein is CSATTSVNTDTQYF.

Comments on this clonotype: An end of the junction does not agree with germline; a read error may underlie this. The rearrangement joins TRBV7-7 to TRBJ2-1; the D is unclear. CDR3 length: 15 amino acids. Germline V lookup: CDR1 SSHAT, CDR2 FNYEAQ (reference sequence). CDR3 in amino acids: CASSLDQNLYNEQFF. In DNA, the CDR3 is TGTGCTAGCAGCTTAGACCAGAATTTATACAATGAGCAGTTCTTC. Filled out from reference TRBV7-7 and TRBJ2-1, the complete variable domain reads GAGVSQSPRYKVTKRGQDVTLRCDPISSHATLYWYQQALGQGPEFLTYFNYEAQPDKSGLPSDRFSAERPEGSISTLTIQRTEQRDSAMYRCASSLDQNLYNEQFFGPGTRLTVL.

The table lists this clonotype with a few counts. The chain recombines TRBV2 with TRBJ1-5; 9 bases match TRBD1. The CDR3 is made up of 13 amino acids. Germline assignment: CDR1 SNHLY and CDR2 FYNNEI. V shed 6 bases and J 6 bases; nucleotides not matched to a gene: 3. CDR3 in DNA: TGTGCCAGCAGCGAGACAGGGGGTCAGCCCCAGCATTTT. Amino acids: CASSETGGQPQHF.

The rearrangement links TRBV12-3 or TRBV12-4 to TRBJ2-2, with 8 bases lining up with TRBD2. V lost 3 bases and J lost 8; bases outside the gene matches: 5. The CDR3 covers 14 residues. The CDR3 region has the DNA TGTGCCAGCAGTTTTTTAGGGACTAGTGGGGAGCTGTTTTTT. Translating it yields CASSFLGTSGELFF.

This clonotype has a handful of counts. This chain joins TRBV29-1 and TRBJ1-1; 10 positions agree with TRBD1. The CDR3 is 17 residues long. From germline, CDR1 is SQVTM and CDR2 ANQGSEA. The V segment lost 5 bases and the J segment 4 bases; nucleotides outside the gene matches: 16. The CDR3 loop is CSVLGNRQGATATEAFF. CDR3 DNA: TGCAGCGTTTTGGGAAATCGACAGGGGGCTACTGCCACTGAAGCTTTCTTT.

This clonotype was counted between two and nine times. The chain uses TRBV5-1 and TRBJ1-1, with TRBD1 matching over 7 bases. With 3 bases clipped from V and 3 bases from J, the junction kept 5 bases outside the gene matches. CDR1 and CDR2 from the germline V gene are SGHRS and YFSETQ. The CDR3 runs 14 residues. CDR3 DNA sequence: TGCGCCAGCAGCTCCTCGACAGGGTACACTGAAGCTTTCTTT. This gives the protein CASSSSTGYTEAFF.

Only a few counts were recorded for this clonotype. CDR3 sequence reads: CASRVTGLFPYEQYF. For the CDR3, the DNA is TGTGCCAGCAGGGTCACCGGTTTATTTCCCTACGAGCAGTACTTC. The chain employs TRBV27 and TRBJ2-7; D not resolved. This CDR3 is built from 15 residues. The germline V and J ends were trimmed by 6 bases and 2 bases, with 17 bases remaining between them. Germline values: CDR1 MNHEY, CDR2 SMNVEV (reference sequence).

The J gene is TRBJ2-1, the V gene TRBV20-1; 8 positions match TRBD2. Trimming removed 6 bases from V and 0 bases from J; junction bases left unmatched: 4. CDR1 and CDR2 (germline): DFQATT, SNEGSKA (reference sequence). There are 14 residues in the CDR3. This chain's CDR3 is CSATGGASYNEQFF. The CDR3 DNA follows: TGCAGTGCAACCGGGGGGGCCTCCTACAATGAGCAGTTCTTC.

There are a few counts of this clonotype. The V gene is TRBV20-1, the J gene TRBJ2-7; tentatively, D is TRBD2 (6 bases). Looked up from germline, CDR1 is DFQATT and CDR2 is SNEGSKA (reference sequence). The V end lost 0 bases, the J end lost 2 bases, and 14 bases lay between the germline ends. CDR3 length equals 15 residues. In DNA, the CDR3 is TGCAGTGCTAGAGATCGGGCGGGGCTACCCTACGAGCAGTACTTC. Its translation: CSARDRAGLPYEQYF.

This clonotype was detected a few times. The chain uses TRBV9 and TRBJ2-5; tentatively, D is TRBD2 (6 bases). From germline, CDR1 is SGDLS and CDR2 YYNGEE. The CDR3 has 14 residues. Deletions cut 0 bases from V and 4 bases from J, with 10 bases between. CDR3 sequence: CASSVGGGAETQYF. In DNA, the CDR3 is TGTGCCAGCAGCGTAGGAGGAGGGGCAGAGACCCAGTACTTC.

This clonotype was counted only a few times. The CDR3 region has the DNA TGCGCCAGCAGCGAAGGACTAGCACGTCGGGTTAATCGGTTCTTC. Amino acid sequence: CASSEGLARRVNRFF. This chain uses TRBV4-1 with TRBJ2-1; 8 bases are a match to TRBD2. This CDR3 is 15 amino acids long. Per the germline V gene, CDR1 is MGHRA and CDR2 is YSYEKL. Unmatched junction bases numbered 18, after V lost 5 bases and J lost 15 bases.

The rearrangement links TRBV12-3 or TRBV12-4 to TRBJ2-5, with D unclear. The CDR3 length is 14 residues. Trimming pared 7 bases from V and 11 bases from J, leaving 23 bases between. The CDR3 coding sequence is TGTGCCAGCACGCCGCGGACCCTTTCTCATGAGCAGTACTTC. As protein: CASTPRTLSHEQYF.